The clone carrying this T cell receptor (beta chain) occurred a few times. These data come from a study of response to subunit inactivated influenza vaccine. The CDR3 runs 16 residues. V was shortened by 4 bases and J by 4 bases, with 20 bases between the two germline ends. Looked up from germline, CDR1 is SGHRS and CDR2 is YFSETQ. TCRdb called the RT-PCR reads again in MiXCR, with one record for every CDR3 protein. The sample shows 600,000 to 850,000 distinct CDR3 sequences, 13% to 15% of them seen only once. The rearrangement links TRBV5-1 to TRBJ1-1, with D perhaps TRBD1 (6 bases). This specimen was PBMCs from blood, taken roughly 15 days before vaccination. This clonotype was obtained from a man aged 50 to 59 who received an inactivated influenza vaccine. For the CDR3, the DNA is TGCGCCAGCAGCAGAGGCGCGGGACAAGGTGGCACTGAAGCTTTCTTT. It specifies CASSRGAGQGGTEAFF.